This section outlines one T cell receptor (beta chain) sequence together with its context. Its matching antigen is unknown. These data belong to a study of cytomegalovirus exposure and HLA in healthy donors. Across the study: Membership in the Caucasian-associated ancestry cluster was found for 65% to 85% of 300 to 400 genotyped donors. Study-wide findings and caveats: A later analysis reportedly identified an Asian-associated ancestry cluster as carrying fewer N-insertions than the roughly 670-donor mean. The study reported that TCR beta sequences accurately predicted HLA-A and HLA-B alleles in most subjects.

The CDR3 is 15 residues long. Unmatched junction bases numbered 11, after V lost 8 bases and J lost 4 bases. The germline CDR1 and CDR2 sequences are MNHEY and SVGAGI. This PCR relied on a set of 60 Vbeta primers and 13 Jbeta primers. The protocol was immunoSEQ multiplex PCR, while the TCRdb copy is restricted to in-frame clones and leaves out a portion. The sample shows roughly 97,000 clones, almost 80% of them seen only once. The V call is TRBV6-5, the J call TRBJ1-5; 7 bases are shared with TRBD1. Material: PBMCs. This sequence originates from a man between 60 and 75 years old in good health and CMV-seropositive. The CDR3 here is CASRLFEGANQPQHF. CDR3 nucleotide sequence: TGTGCCAGCCGGTTGTTTGAGGGGGCGAATCAGCCCCAGCATTTT.